This record looks at one T cell receptor beta chain sequence and its context. TCRdb's copy holds only in-frame clones and misses some; the assay was immunoSEQ multiplex PCR. The data hold 250,000 to 400,000 clones, with around 87% observed a single time. This sample is part of a study of blood T cell repertoires in COVID-19. Looking at the study overall: Acute and convalescent COVID-19 samples came from the United States, Italy and Spain. PBMCs, B-cell-depleted T cells, or T cells were the source of the cDNA or gDNA that made up the material.

Trimming removed 2 bases at V and 1 base at J, with 8 bases between. From germline, CDR1 is SQVTM and CDR2 ANQGSEA. This CDR3 region has 13 residues. Source material: peripheral blood. This clonotype originated in a man aged 50 to 60 with active or convalescent COVID-19. The rearrangement links TRBV29-1 to TRBJ1-1; D unresolved. This CDR3 is CSVEKTSNTEAFF. The CDR3 bases are TGCAGCGTTGAAAAGACATCGAACACTGAAGCTTTCTTT.